Detailed here is one T cell receptor beta chain. This entry comes from a study of blood T cell repertoires in COVID-19. Study overall: The study drew acute and convalescent COVID-19 samples from the United States, Italy and Spain. PBMCs, B-cell-depleted T cells, or T cells provided the cDNA or gDNA that made up the material.

Study processing details: Researchers report that nucleated cell counts were estimated from reference gene primer amplification. The table came from immunoSEQ multiplex PCR; TCRdb's copy has only in-frame clones and leaves some out. V and J calls and clone size come straight from that table; D and trimming were deduced from the DNA. The profile shows about 190,000 clones, around 85% of them singletons. V dropped 3 bases and J dropped 5; count of bases not matched to a gene: 4. Looked up from germline, CDR1 is MGHDK and CDR2 is SYGVNS. This CDR3 comprises 15 residues. The sample consisted of peripheral blood. The chain combines TRBV25-1 with TRBJ1-2; 12 positions agree with TRBD1. This clonotype was sampled from a woman in her 50s with acute or convalescent COVID-19. The CDR3 reads CASSDPGQGAYGYTF. In nucleotides, the CDR3 is TGTGCCAGCAGTGATCCGGGACAGGGGGCGTATGGCTACACCTTC.